This record concerns one T cell receptor (beta chain) sequence. Per the original methods: Researchers report that nucleated cell counts were estimated from reference gene primer amplification. Some clones are missing from TCRdb's copy, which holds only in-frame ones; the method was immunoSEQ multiplex PCR. The DNA was the basis for D and trimming; V, J and clone size are from that table. This sample has 70,000 to 90,000 clones; 60% to 85% occur once, and the top ten carry approximately 16%. The sample comes from a study of blood T cell repertoires in COVID-19. The wider study: Spain, Italy and the United States supplied samples that represented acute and convalescent COVID-19. T cells, B-cell-depleted T cells, or PBMCs supplied cDNA or gDNA.

The CDR3 sequence is 17 residues long. The junction had 26 bases not matched to a gene; V was cut back by 9 bases and J by 14 bases. In germline, CDR1 is KGHDR, CDR2 SFDVKD. The chain carries TRBV24-1 and TRBJ2-1, with 8 nucleotides matching TRBD2. The sequenced sample was peripheral blood. This TCR came from a human donor in a cohort sampled during active COVID-19. The chain's CDR3 is CATAPGPGSSGVTQEFF. CDR3 in DNA: TGTGCCACCGCCCCAGGGCCGGGAAGTAGCGGGGTGACCCAGGAGTTCTTC.